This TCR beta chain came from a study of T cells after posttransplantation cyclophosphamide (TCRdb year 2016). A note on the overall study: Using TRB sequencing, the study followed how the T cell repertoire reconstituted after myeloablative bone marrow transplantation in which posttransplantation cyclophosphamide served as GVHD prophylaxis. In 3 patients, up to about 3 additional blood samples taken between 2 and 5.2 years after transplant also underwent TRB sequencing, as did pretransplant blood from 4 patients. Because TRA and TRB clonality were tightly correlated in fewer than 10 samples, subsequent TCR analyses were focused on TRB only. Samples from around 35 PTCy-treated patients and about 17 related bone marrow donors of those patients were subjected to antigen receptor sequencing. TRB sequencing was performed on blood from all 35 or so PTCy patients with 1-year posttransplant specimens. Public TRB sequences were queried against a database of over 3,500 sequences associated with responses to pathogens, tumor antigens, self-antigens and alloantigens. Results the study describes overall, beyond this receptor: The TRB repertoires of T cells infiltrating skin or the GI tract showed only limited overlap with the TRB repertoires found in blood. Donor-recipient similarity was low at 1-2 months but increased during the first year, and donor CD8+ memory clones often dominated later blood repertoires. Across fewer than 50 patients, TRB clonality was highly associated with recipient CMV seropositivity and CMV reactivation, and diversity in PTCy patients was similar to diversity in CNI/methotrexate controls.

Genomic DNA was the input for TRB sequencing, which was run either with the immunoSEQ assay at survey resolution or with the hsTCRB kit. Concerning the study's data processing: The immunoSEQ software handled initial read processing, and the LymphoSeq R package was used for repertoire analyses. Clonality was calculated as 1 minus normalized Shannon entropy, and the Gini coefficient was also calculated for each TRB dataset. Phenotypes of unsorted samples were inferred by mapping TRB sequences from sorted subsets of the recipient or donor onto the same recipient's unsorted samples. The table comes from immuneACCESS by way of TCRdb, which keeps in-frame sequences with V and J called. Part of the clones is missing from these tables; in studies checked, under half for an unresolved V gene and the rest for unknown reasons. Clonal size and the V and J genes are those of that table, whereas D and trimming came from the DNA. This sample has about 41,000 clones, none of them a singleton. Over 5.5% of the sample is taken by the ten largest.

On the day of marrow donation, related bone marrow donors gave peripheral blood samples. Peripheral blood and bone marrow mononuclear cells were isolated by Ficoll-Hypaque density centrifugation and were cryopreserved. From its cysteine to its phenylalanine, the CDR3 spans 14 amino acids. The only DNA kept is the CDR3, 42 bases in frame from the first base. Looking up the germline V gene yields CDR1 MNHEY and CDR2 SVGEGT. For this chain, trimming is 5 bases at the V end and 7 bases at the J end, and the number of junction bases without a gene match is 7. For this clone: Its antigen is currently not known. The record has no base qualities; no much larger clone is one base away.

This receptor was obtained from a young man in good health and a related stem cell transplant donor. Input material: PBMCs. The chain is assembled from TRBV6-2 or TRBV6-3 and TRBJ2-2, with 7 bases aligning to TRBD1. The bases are TGTGCCAGCAGTGCAGACAGGGCGATCGGGGAGCTGTTTTTT. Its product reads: CASSADRAIGELFF.